One and the same sample provided the 18 T cell receptor beta chains below, sequenced in a study of cytomegalovirus exposure and HLA in healthy donors. Primers included in the PCR were 60 Vbeta and 13 Jbeta primers. This table comes from immunoSEQ multiplex PCR, and its TCRdb copy is limited to in-frame clones, with some not included. The sample yields 140,000 to 150,000 clones, 76% seen once. What was sequenced was PBMCs. These receptor sequences come from a woman in her 40s in good health and CMV-seronegative.

The V and J genes are TRBV10-3 and TRBJ1-1; D gene unclear. Trimming shortened V by 0 bases and J by 7 bases, and 6 bases separated the two germline ends. The germline V gene encodes CDR1 ENHRY and CDR2 SYGVKD. The CDR3 has 12 residues. CDR3 nucleotide sequence: TGTGCCATCAGTGAGTCGGCGGATGAAGCTTTCTTT. Its translation is CAISESADEAFF.

J is TRBJ2-3 and V is TRBV5-1, with D perhaps matching TRBD2 (5 bases). V was clipped by 0 bases and J by 0 bases, with 14 bases between them. Germline V gene lookup returns CDR1 SGHRS and CDR2 YFSETQ. The CDR3 covers 17 residues. The CDR3 sequence: CASSLASAGGSTDTQYF. As DNA, the CDR3 is TGCGCCAGCAGCTTGGCCTCCGCTGGAGGAAGCACAGATACGCAGTATTTT.

V usage is TRBV7-9 and J usage is TRBJ2-5, with a possible D match to TRBD1 (5 bases). Germline lookup yields CDR1 SEHNR and CDR2 FQNEAQ (reference sequence). The CDR3 is 14 amino acids. Trimming took off 5 bases at V and 0 bases at J, with 10 bases between the two ends. The CDR3 reads CASSPRTNQETQYF. In nucleotides, the CDR3 is TGTGCCAGCAGCCCGAGGACAAACCAAGAGACCCAGTACTTC.

The chain carries TRBV25-1 and TRBJ1-5; 8 positions match TRBD1. The germline V gene has CDR1 MGHDK and CDR2 SYGVNS. With 3 bases clipped from V and 7 bases from J, the junction kept 5 bases outside the gene matches. The CDR3 loop spans 14 amino acids. The CDR3 is CASSETGERQPQHF. The CDR3 nucleotides read TGTGCCAGCAGTGAGACAGGGGAGCGGCAGCCCCAGCATTTT. Based on the CDR3 plus reference TRBV25-1 and TRBJ1-5, the full variable domain is EADIYQTPRYLVIGTGKKITLECSQTMGHDKMYWYQQDPGMELHLIHYSYGVNSTEKGDLSSESTVSRIRTEHFPLTLESARPSHTSQYLCASSETGERQPQHFGDGTRLSIL.

This rearrangement joins TRBV18 to TRBJ1-4, with TRBD1 identical over 11 bases. The germline CDR1 and CDR2 sequences are KGHSH and LQKENI. Trimming took 3 bases from V and 6 from J; bases not matched to a gene: 3. The CDR3 runs 15 residues. The CDR3 spells CASSPRDRGYEKLFF. The CDR3 DNA reads as TGTGCCAGCTCACCCCGGGACAGGGGGTATGAAAAACTGTTTTTT.

Comment on this clone: At one boundary the junction diverges from the germline segment, which might be a read error. CDR3 sequence reads: CSSSPPPVGAEAFF. DNA of the CDR3: TGTTCCAGCAGCCCCCCCCCGGTTGGAGCTGAAGCTTTCTTT. V and J are TRBV7-9 and TRBJ1-1, with unresolved D. Per germline, CDR1 SEHNR and CDR2 FQNEAQ (reference sequence). CDR3 length equals 14 residues.

The V and J genes are TRBV7-9 and TRBJ2-3; 8 bases map to TRBD2. Germline trimming cut 5 bases from V and 5 bases from J; bases unmatched to any gene: 9. The CDR3 totals 15 residues. In germline, CDR1 is SEHNR, CDR2 FQNEAQ (reference sequence). The DNA of the CDR3 is TGTGCCAGCAGCCCCGTTACGGGGGGGCGAGATACGCAGTATTTT. Translating gives CASSPVTGGRDTQYF.

This chain connects TRBV7-9 to TRBJ2-7, with D tentatively TRBD2 (6 bases). V was cut by 3 bases and J by 2 bases, with 14 bases left in between. In germline, CDR1 is SEHNR, CDR2 FQNEAQ (reference sequence). The CDR3 has 15 amino acids. For the CDR3, the DNA is TGTGCCAGCAGCTTGGAGGGCGCTTATGCCTACGAGCAGTACTTC. This encodes CASSLEGAYAYEQYF. The full variable domain, with the rest looked up from reference TRBV7-9 and TRBJ2-7, is DTGVSQNPRHKITKRGQNVTFRCDPISEHNRLYWYRQTLGQGPEFLTYFQNEAQLEKSRLLSDRFSAERPKGSFSTLEIQRTEQGDSAMYLCASSLEGAYAYEQYFGPGTRLTVT.

The chain is built from TRBV5-1 and TRBJ2-1, with TRBD2 matching over 12 bases. Unmatched junction bases numbered 10, after V lost 5 bases and J lost 7 bases. Germline V lookup: CDR1 SGHRS, CDR2 YFSETQ. The length of the CDR3 is 16 residues. In DNA form, the CDR3 reads TGCGCCAGCAGACCCAATCTAGCGGGGGGGCAGAATGAGCAGTTCTTC. The encoded protein is CASRPNLAGGQNEQFF.

The V call is TRBV7-9, the J call TRBJ2-6; TRBD1 might be the D (6 bases). V was pared by 4 bases and J by 5 bases, with 15 bases between. Germline-derived CDR1 and CDR2 are SEHNR and FQNEAQ (reference sequence). The CDR3 spans 16 residues. This chain's CDR3 is CASSSRGPGRANVLTF. Written as DNA, the CDR3 is TGTGCCAGCAGCTCCAGGGGCCCGGGAAGGGCCAACGTCCTGACTTTC. The full variable domain, in which reference TRBV7-9 and TRBJ2-6 provide the parts outside the CDR3, is DTGVSQNPRHKITKRGQNVTFRCDPISEHNRLYWYRQTLGQGPEFLTYFQNEAQLEKSRLLSDRFSAERPKGSFSTLEIQRTEQGDSAMYLCASSSRGPGRANVLTFGAGSRLTVL.

The V and J genes are TRBV7-9 and TRBJ1-6; 9 bases are a match to TRBD1. From germline, CDR1 is SEHNR and CDR2 FQNEAQ (reference sequence). Germline trimming cut 1 base from V and 9 bases from J; bases unmatched to any gene: 1. CDR3 length: 14 amino acids. CDR3 coding DNA: TGTGCCAGCAGCTTAGGACAGGGGGGTTCACCCCTCCACTTT. Its protein product is CASSLGQGGSPLHF.

V usage is TRBV7-7 and J usage is TRBJ2-2; D uncertain. This CDR3 comprises 13 residues. Germline lookup yields CDR1 SSHAT and CDR2 FNYEAQ (reference sequence). V lost 7 bases to trimming and J lost 0 bases, with 6 bases between them. As DNA, the CDR3 is TGTGCCAGCATGGAGACGAACACCGGGGAGCTGTTTTTT. This gives the protein CASMETNTGELFF.

This clone was detected only a few times. The chain employs TRBV9 and TRBJ1-1, with D hard to call. Germline loops: CDR1 SGDLS, CDR2 YYNGEE. Trimming removed 1 base from V and 0 bases from J, with 7 bases in between. This CDR3 has 14 amino acids. The CDR3 reads CASSVQIMNTEAFF. The DNA of the CDR3 is TGTGCCAGCAGCGTACAGATAATGAACACTGAAGCTTTCTTT.

CDR3 in DNA: TGCAGCGTCGTAACACAGCCTAGCACAGATACGCAGTATTTT. Translation: CSVVTQPSTDTQYF. The chain has TRBV29-1 and TRBJ2-3; D not certain. Germline V CDR1 and CDR2: SQVTM, ANQGSEA. Trimming took 6 bases from V and 0 from J, leaving 13 bases between them. The CDR3 consists of 14 residues.

V and J are TRBV29-1 and TRBJ2-1, with D possibly TRBD1 on 5 matching bases. The V end was cut by 4 bases, the J end by 3 bases, with 13 bases between. CDR3 length: 14 amino acids. CDR1 is SQVTM, CDR2 ANQGSEA, per germline. In DNA form, the CDR3 reads TGCAGCGTTGGGGTCAGGGTCGTCTACAATGAGCAGTTCTTC. Its translation is CSVGVRVVYNEQFF.

This clone has just a few counts. The chain recombines TRBV2 with TRBJ2-2; D unclear. The CDR3 has 11 residues. Deletions cut 6 bases from V and 6 bases from J, with 5 bases between. CDR1 and CDR2 from the germline V gene are SNHLY and FYNNEI. The CDR3 DNA reads TGTGCCAGCAGCTACGCCGGGGAGCTGTTTTTT. This translates into CASSYAGELFF. The whole variable domain, remainder taken from reference TRBV2 and TRBJ2-2, is EPEVTQTPSHQVTQMGQEVILRCVPISNHLYFYWYRQILGQKVEFLVSFYNNEISEKSEIFDDQFSVERPDGSNFTLKIRSTKLEDSAMYFCASSYAGELFFGEGSRLTVL.

V and J are TRBV6-1 and TRBJ1-2; possible D gene TRBD1, 5 bases. The CDR3 is made up of 17 amino acids. Trimming pared 2 bases from V and 0 bases from J, leaving 16 bases between. Germline CDR1 and CDR2: MNHNS and SASEGT. The CDR3 protein is CASSELGLNRANYGYTF. The CDR3 coding sequence is TGTGCCAGCAGTGAACTGGGACTGAACAGAGCTAACTATGGCTACACCTTC.

This chain joins TRBV6-4 and TRBJ1-6; 10 bases map to TRBD1. V was pared by 0 bases and J by 9 bases, with 5 bases of the junction left unmatched. This CDR3 has 16 amino acids. Germline CDR1 and CDR2: MRHNA and SNTAGT. This CDR3 is CASSDSGGTGVSPLHF. The CDR3 DNA is TGTGCCAGCAGTGACTCTGGAGGGACAGGGGTTTCACCCCTCCACTTT.